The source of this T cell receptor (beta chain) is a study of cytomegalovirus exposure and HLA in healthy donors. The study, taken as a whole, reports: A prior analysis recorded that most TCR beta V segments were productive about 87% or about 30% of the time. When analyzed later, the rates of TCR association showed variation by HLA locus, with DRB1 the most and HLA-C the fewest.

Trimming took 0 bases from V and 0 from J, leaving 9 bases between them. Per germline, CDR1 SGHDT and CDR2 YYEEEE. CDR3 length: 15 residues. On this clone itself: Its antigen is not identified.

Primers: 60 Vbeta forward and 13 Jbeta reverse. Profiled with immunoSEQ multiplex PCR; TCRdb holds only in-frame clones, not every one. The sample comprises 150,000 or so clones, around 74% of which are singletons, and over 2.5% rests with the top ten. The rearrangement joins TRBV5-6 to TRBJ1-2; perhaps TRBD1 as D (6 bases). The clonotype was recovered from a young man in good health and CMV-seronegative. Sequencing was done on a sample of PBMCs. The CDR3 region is CASSLGTGTNYGYTF. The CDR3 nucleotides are TGTGCCAGCAGCTTGGGTACAGGGACTAACTATGGCTACACCTTC.